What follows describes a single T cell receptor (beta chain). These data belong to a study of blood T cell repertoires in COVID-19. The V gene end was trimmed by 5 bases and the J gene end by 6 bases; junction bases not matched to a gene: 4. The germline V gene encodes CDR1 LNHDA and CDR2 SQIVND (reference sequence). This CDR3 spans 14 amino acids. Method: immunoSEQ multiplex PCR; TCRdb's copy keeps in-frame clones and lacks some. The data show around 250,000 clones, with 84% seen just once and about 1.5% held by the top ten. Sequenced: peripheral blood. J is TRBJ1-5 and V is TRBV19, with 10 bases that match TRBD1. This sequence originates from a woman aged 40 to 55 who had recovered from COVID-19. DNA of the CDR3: TGTGCCAGTAGTCTTGACAGGGGGCCTCAGCCCCAGCATTTT. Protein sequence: CASSLDRGPQPQHF.